The 29 T cell receptor beta chains presented below share a single source sample, sequenced in a study of blood T cell repertoires in COVID-19. Clones were sequenced by immunoSEQ multiplex PCR, and TCRdb holds only the in-frame ones, with some missing. The table includes 110,000 or so clones, about 79% detected once. The sample taken for sequencing was peripheral blood. All receptors derive from a woman older than 75 with active or convalescent COVID-19.

This clone was seen only a few times. The chain recombines TRBV3-1 (or the pseudogene TRBV3-2) with TRBJ2-7, with TRBD1 matching over 11 bases. Germline CDR1 and CDR2: LGHDT and YNNKEL (reference sequence). J gave up 3 bases and V 1 base, and 2 bases lay outside the gene matches. CDR3 length: 15 residues. The CDR3 DNA sequence: TGTGCCAGCAGCCAAGGGACAGGGGGCCGCTACGAGCAGTACTTC. Its translation is CASSQGTGGRYEQYF.

The rearrangement joins TRBV7-9 to TRBJ2-7; D is possibly TRBD1 (5 bases). The CDR3 is 14 residues long. The ends were cut back, 2 bases at V and 4 bases at J, with 12 bases in the middle. Per germline, CDR1 SEHNR and CDR2 FQNEAQ (reference sequence). CDR3 bases: TGTGCCAGCAGCTTAAGGGGCCCCGAGTACGAGCAGTACTTC. It specifies CASSLRGPEYEQYF.

The J gene is TRBJ1-5, the V gene TRBV4-1; possibly TRBD1 for D (5 bases). CDR3 size: 15 residues. V lost 0 bases, J lost 4 bases, and 10 bases lay in between. CDR1 and CDR2 from the germline V gene are MGHRA and YSYEKL. The CDR3 loop is CASSQDLRGNQPQHF. DNA of the CDR3: TGCGCCAGCAGCCAAGATCTCCGGGGGAATCAGCCCCAGCATTTT.

The V call is TRBV5-1, the J call TRBJ1-6; D possibly corresponds to TRBD1 (6 bases). V was trimmed by 4 bases and J by 8 bases, leaving 10 bases between them. The CDR3 length is 13 residues. The V gene's germline CDR1 is SGHRS and CDR2 YFSETQ. The CDR3: CASSRTDDSPLHF. The DNA for the CDR3 is TGCGCCAGCAGCCGGACAGATGATTCACCCCTCCACTTT.

V usage is TRBV5-4 and J usage is TRBJ1-3; D call uncertain. The V and J ends lost 1 base and 2 bases respectively, with 10 bases between them. This CDR3 has 15 residues. The germline gives CDR1 SGHNT, CDR2 YYREEE (reference sequence). CDR3 sequence reads: CASSLSGVPGNTIYF. The DNA for the CDR3 is TGTGCCAGCAGCTTGTCGGGAGTCCCTGGAAACACCATATATTTT. The full variable domain, rest sourced from reference TRBV5-4 and TRBJ1-3, is ETGVTQSPTHLIKTRGQQVTLRCSSQSGHNTVSWYQQALGQGPQFIFQYYREEENGRGNFPPRFSGLQFPNYSSELNVNALELDDSALYLCASSLSGVPGNTIYFGEGSWLTVV.

J is TRBJ2-7 and V is TRBV18; D not certain. Germline values: CDR1 KGHSH, CDR2 LQKENI. The V gene lost 6 bases and the J gene lost 0 bases, with 12 bases spanning the gap. The CDR3 length is 14 residues. The CDR3 is CASSPATSSYEQYF. CDR3 nucleotide sequence: TGTGCCAGCTCTCCAGCAACAAGCTCCTACGAGCAGTACTTC.

The gene calls are TRBV5-4 and TRBJ2-1; TRBD2 aligns across 12 bases. Germline lookup yields CDR1 SGHNT and CDR2 YYREEE (reference sequence). The ends lost 2 bases at V and 5 bases at J; junction bases unmatched: 8. This CDR3 has 17 amino acids. DNA of the CDR3: TGTGCCAGCAGCTTACGTCGACTAGCGGGAGTGGACAATGAGCAGTTCTTC. It yields the protein CASSLRRLAGVDNEQFF.

The V call is TRBV7-9, the J call TRBJ2-7; D not resolved. The CDR3 is 14 residues long. The V and J ends lost 1 base and 2 bases respectively, with 9 bases between them. Per the germline V gene, CDR1 is SEHNR and CDR2 is FQNEAQ (reference sequence). CDR3 DNA: TGTGCCAGCAGCTTAGGTTTAGGAGCCTACGAGCAGTACTTC. Translating gives CASSLGLGAYEQYF.

This clone was seen a handful of times. V and J are TRBV6-1 and TRBJ1-2; 8 bases line up with TRBD1. V lost 2 bases and J lost 8; bases outside the gene matches: 4. Germline lookup yields CDR1 MNHNS and CDR2 SASEGT. This CDR3 contains 13 residues. CDR3 sequence: CASSEQGADGYTF. The CDR3 DNA sequence: TGTGCCAGCAGTGAACAGGGGGCGGACGGCTACACCTTC.

CDR3 region: CAAGRGTKNIQYF. DNA for the CDR3: TGTGCCGCGGGACGGGGGACCAAAAACATTCAGTACTTC. J is TRBJ2-4 and V is TRBV21-1; TRBD2, the D gene given by the table, was not confirmed from the DNA. TRBV21-1 is reported as a pseudogene. The CDR3 loop spans 13 amino acids.

The gene calls are TRBV12-3 or TRBV12-4 and TRBJ2-5, with D uncertain. The length of the CDR3 is 13 residues. V lost 7 bases to trimming and J lost 5 bases, with 14 bases between them. The CDR3 nucleotides are TGTGCCAGCACCAAACGTCGGTGGGAGACCCAGTACTTC. Translated: CASTKRRWETQYF.

V usage is TRBV6-5 and J usage is TRBJ2-7, with 7 bases fitting TRBD2. The ends lost 2 bases at V and 0 bases at J; junction bases unmatched: 4. This CDR3 has 15 amino acids. Per the germline V gene, CDR1 is MNHEY and CDR2 is SVGAGI. CDR3 DNA: TGTGCCAGCAGTTACAGCCTAGCGGACTCCTACGAGCAGTACTTC. Translating it yields CASSYSLADSYEQYF.

J is TRBJ1-5 and V is TRBV3-1 (or the pseudogene TRBV3-2), with D perhaps matching TRBD1 (5 bases). Germline loops: CDR1 LGHDT, CDR2 YNNKEL (reference sequence). This CDR3 contains 14 residues. The V gene lost 3 bases and the J gene lost 8 bases, with 14 bases spanning the gap. The CDR3 DNA follows: TGTGCCAGCAGCCACTCCGGGCCCAGGGAGCCCCAGCATTTT. Translation: CASSHSGPREPQHF.

The CDR3 region has the DNA TGTGCCAGCAGTGCTACAGCAGCCCCGGAAAGAGACAAGCCCCAGCATTTT. It encodes CASSATAAPERDKPQHF. The rearrangement uses TRBV25-1 and TRBJ1-5; unclear D gene. The length of the CDR3 is 17 residues. The V end lost 4 bases, the J end lost 8 bases, and 24 bases lay between the germline ends. Looked up from germline, CDR1 is MGHDK and CDR2 is SYGVNS.

This chain links TRBV4-1 with TRBJ2-7; D uncertain. The CDR3 covers 12 residues. The V gene's germline CDR1 is MGHRA and CDR2 YSYEKL. V lost 1 base, J lost 7 bases, and 8 bases lay in between. This CDR3 is CASSQVGSEQYF. CDR3 DNA: TGCGCCAGCAGCCAAGTCGGGTCGGAGCAGTACTTC.

The chain has TRBV4-1 and TRBJ2-5; 7 bases are a match to TRBD1. V gave up 2 bases and J gave up 4 bases; unmatched junction bases: 13. CDR3 length: 17 residues. CDR1 is MGHRA, CDR2 YSYEKL, per germline. The CDR3 DNA reads TGCGCCAGCAGCCAACCCCTACGTCGGCAGGGGGTAGAGACCCAGTACTTC. Its protein is CASSQPLRRQGVETQYF.

The chain has TRBV2 and TRBJ1-3; the match to TRBD1 covers 7 bases. V lost 1 base to trimming and J lost 4 bases; unmatched junction nucleotides: 13. CDR1 SNHLY and CDR2 FYNNEI come from the germline V gene. The CDR3 extends over 18 amino acids. The CDR3 reads CASSEGGIYRGGGNTIYF. For the CDR3, the DNA is TGTGCCAGCAGTGAAGGGGGGATTTACAGGGGCGGAGGAAACACCATATATTTT. Full variable domain (outside the CDR3, taken from reference TRBV2 and TRBJ1-3): EPEVTQTPSHQVTQMGQEVILRCVPISNHLYFYWYRQILGQKVEFLVSFYNNEISEKSEIFDDQFSVERPDGSNFTLKIRSTKLEDSAMYFCASSEGGIYRGGGNTIYFGEGSWLTVV.

The V call is TRBV28, the J call TRBJ2-7; 7 bases are shared with TRBD1. The V and J ends lost 4 bases and 1 base, in that order; junction bases with no gene match: 7. The V gene's germline CDR1 is MDHEN and CDR2 SYDVKM. The CDR3 spans 15 residues. The CDR3 coding sequence is TGTGCCAGCAGTTCCCAGGGGGAAACGTCCTACGAGCAGTACTTC. It translates to CASSSQGETSYEQYF. The full variable domain, its missing parts supplied by reference TRBV28 and TRBJ2-7, is DVKVTQSSRYLVKRTGEKVFLECVQDMDHENMFWYRQDPGLGLRLIYFSYDVKMKEKGDIPEGYSVSREKKERFSLILESASTNQTSMYLCASSSQGETSYEQYFGPGTRLTVT.

The chain recombines TRBV9 with TRBJ2-1; possibly TRBD2 for D (6 bases). Germline V gene sequence: CDR1 SGDLS, CDR2 YYNGEE. This CDR3 is built from 14 residues. The V end was cut by 4 bases, the J end by 6 bases, with 14 bases between. The CDR3 spells CASSTAPGSNEQFF. The CDR3 DNA sequence: TGTGCCAGCAGCACCGCCCCCGGGAGCAATGAGCAGTTCTTC.

This clone was observed a few times. The chain employs TRBV27 and TRBJ1-1; 9 nucleotides agree with TRBD1. Germline-derived CDR1 and CDR2 are MNHEY and SMNVEV (reference sequence). This CDR3 region has 15 residues. V lost 4 bases to trimming and J lost 5 bases; unmatched junction nucleotides: 8. The CDR3 spells CASSSYRGRRTEAFF. CDR3 sequence (DNA): TGTGCCAGCAGTTCATACAGGGGGCGAAGAACTGAAGCTTTCTTT.

This clone came up once. This rearrangement joins TRBV19 to TRBJ1-5; D possibly corresponds to TRBD1 (6 bases). The CDR3 is made up of 14 amino acids. Trimming took off 3 bases at V and 7 bases at J, with 13 bases between the two ends. Germline V gene data show CDR1 as LNHDA and CDR2 as SQIVND (reference sequence). In DNA, the CDR3 is TGTGCCAGTAGTATCCGGGGGGCAGAGCAGCCCCAGCATTTT. Its protein is CASSIRGAEQPQHF.

This clone was observed many times. The chain uses TRBV2 and TRBJ2-5; 8 nucleotides align to TRBD1. J gave up 4 bases and V 8 bases, and 12 bases lay outside the gene matches. CDR1 is SNHLY and CDR2 is FYNNEI in the germline V gene. This CDR3 is 15 amino acids long. The CDR3 region is CASLIGFTGGETQYF. CDR3 sequence (DNA): TGTGCCAGCCTCATAGGCTTTACAGGGGGAGAGACCCAGTACTTC. The whole variable domain, remainder taken from reference TRBV2 and TRBJ2-5, is EPEVTQTPSHQVTQMGQEVILRCVPISNHLYFYWYRQILGQKVEFLVSFYNNEISEKSEIFDDQFSVERPDGSNFTLKIRSTKLEDSAMYFCASLIGFTGGETQYFGPGTRLLVL.

The chain carries TRBV7-3 and TRBJ1-2, with a tentative D call TRBD1 (5 bases). V was clipped by 8 bases and J by 8 bases, with 18 bases between them. CDR1 and CDR2 (germline): SGHTA, FQGTGA. This CDR3 contains 13 residues. CDR3 region: CASGDGGSGGYTF. CDR3 in DNA: TGTGCCAGCGGAGACGGGGGGTCGGGAGGCTACACCTTC.

The chain uses TRBV5-1 and TRBJ2-7; TRBD1 aligns across 10 bases. The germline gives CDR1 SGHRS, CDR2 YFSETQ. This CDR3 is 14 amino acids long. J gave up 2 bases and V 4 bases, and 3 bases lay outside the gene matches. CDR3 DNA sequence: TGCGCCAGCAGCGTGGGACAGGGGACCTACGAGCAGTACTTC. Amino acid sequence: CASSVGQGTYEQYF.

This clone has a handful of counts. The chain combines TRBV2 with TRBJ1-2; D perhaps matches TRBD1 (5 bases). Trimming pared 4 bases from V and 13 bases from J, leaving 16 bases between. Germline V gives CDR1 SNHLY, CDR2 FYNNEI. The length of the CDR3 is 12 residues. Here the CDR3 reads CASSVSRGGFTF. Here the CDR3 DNA reads TGTGCCAGCAGTGTTTCAAGGGGTGGGTTCACCTTC.

The genes are TRBV3-1 (or the pseudogene TRBV3-2) and TRBJ1-1; D possibly corresponds to TRBD1 (5 bases). Per germline, CDR1 LGHDT and CDR2 YNNKEL (reference sequence). This CDR3 is built from 12 residues. V was pared by 5 bases and J by 7 bases, with 11 bases between. The CDR3 here is CASSLSGGEAFF. CDR3 nucleotides: TGTGCCAGCAGCTTATCGGGGGGTGAAGCTTTCTTT.

The rearrangement uses TRBV28 and TRBJ2-7, with 12 bases aligning to TRBD2. V was pared by 5 bases and J by 6 bases, with 8 bases of the junction left unmatched. This CDR3 has 15 amino acids. Germline V gene sequence: CDR1 MDHEN, CDR2 SYDVKM. CDR3 nucleotides: TGTGCCAGCAGTCCTCCCCCTAGCGGGGGGGCCGAGCAGTACTTC. Encoded protein: CASSPPPSGGAEQYF.

As concerns this clone: The junction departs from germline at one end; a sequencing error may be responsible. Other DNA sequences in this sample translate to the same CDR3. This chain uses TRBV28 with TRBJ1-6; weak D call: TRBD1 (5 bases). Germline V gene sequence: CDR1 MDHEN, CDR2 SYDVKM. The CDR3 totals 15 residues. Written as DNA, the CDR3 is TGCGCCAGCTTCTCCGTAGGGAGGGGAGGTTCACCCCTCCACTTT. The encoded protein is CASFSVGRGGSPLHF.

This chain joins TRBV4-1 and TRBJ2-3; 7 bases are shared with TRBD2. The V gene end was trimmed by 3 bases and the J gene end by 5 bases; junction bases not matched to a gene: 8. The CDR3 runs to 15 residues. Germline V gene sequence: CDR1 MGHRA, CDR2 YSYEKL. CDR3 in amino acids: CASSQGHWGGDTQYF. CDR3 bases: TGCGCCAGCAGCCAGGGGCACTGGGGGGGAGATACGCAGTATTTT.